Shown below are 19 T cell receptor beta chains from a single sample sequenced in a study of monozygotic twins with inflammatory bowel disease. No DNA is given; TCRdb re-called the 5' RACE reads and lists each CDR3 protein once. The table lists about 160,000 distinct CDR3 sequences, with about 2.7% in the top ten. Sequenced: blood. The receptors were sampled from a human donor with ulcerative colitis or Crohn's disease, or a healthy co-twin of an affected twin (not recorded which).

The chain recombines TRBV5-1 with TRBJ2-7; absent DNA, TCRdb's TRBD1 call cannot be checked. The CDR3 is made up of 19 amino acids. Looked up from germline, CDR1 is SGHRS and CDR2 is YFSETQ. CDR3 sequence: CASSLRATWGGDVSYEQYF.

V gene TRBV30 combines with J gene TRBJ1-2. Germline-derived CDR1 and CDR2 are GTSNPN and SVGIG (reference sequence). CDR3 length: 13 residues. The CDR3 loop reads CAWSVNSNYGYTF.

The chain employs TRBV6-5 and TRBJ1-1; the TCRdb D gene call, TRBD1, has no DNA to confirm it. The CDR3 length is 16 residues. Germline CDR1 is MNHEY and CDR2 is SVGAGI. The CDR3: CASSYFPGGRDFGAFF.

The chain joins TRBV27 to TRBJ2-2; TCRdb calls TRBD1, which cannot be checked without DNA. The germline V gene encodes CDR1 MNHEY and CDR2 SMNVEV (reference sequence). The CDR3 is 16 amino acids. CDR3 region: CASRSYGTGFDGGLFF.

This chain links TRBV12-3 or TRBV12-4 with TRBJ1-5. CDR3 length: 16 residues. This chain's CDR3 is CASSPRAEVSNQPQHF.

V is TRBV3-1 and J is TRBJ1-3; TCRdb indicates TRBD1, and absent DNA this call remains unverified. The CDR3 covers 18 residues. CDR1 and CDR2 (germline): LGHDT, YNNKEL (reference sequence). The CDR3 spells CASSQVFPIQASGNTIYF.

V usage is TRBV30 and J usage is TRBJ1-1; the TRBD1 assignment by TCRdb is unverifiable without DNA. In germline, CDR1 is GTSNPN, CDR2 SVGIG (reference sequence). The CDR3 contains 13 residues. The CDR3 is CAWNAGMNTEAFF.

The chain uses TRBV20-1 and TRBJ2-7; TCRdb outputs TRBD2, but without DNA this stays unchecked. The CDR3 sequence is 14 residues long. Germline CDR1 is DFQATT and CDR2 is SNEGSKA (reference sequence). The CDR3 reads CSAKPGLASGEQYF.

This chain uses TRBV11-2 with TRBJ2-6; TCRdb reports TRBD1, a call that lacks DNA to check it against. This CDR3 is 17 amino acids long. Germline CDR1 and CDR2: SGHAT and FQNNGV. The CDR3 region is CASSRTQGARGTNVLTF.

The rearrangement joins TRBV7-2 to TRBJ2-2; TCRdb's D call of TRBD2 is untestable without DNA. The CDR3 is made up of 16 amino acids. The germline CDR1 and CDR2 sequences are SGHTA and FQGNSA. CDR3: CASSLGPAGVTGELFF.

J is TRBJ1-5 and V is TRBV12-3 or TRBV12-4; TCRdb gives TRBD1 as the D gene, but with no DNA this cannot be confirmed. This CDR3 contains 15 residues. The CDR3 protein is CASSNRGRSNQPQHF.

The chain couples TRBV18 to TRBJ2-6. The CDR3 is 17 amino acids. Germline CDR1 reads KGHSH; CDR2 reads LQKENI. The CDR3 sequence is CASSPPPRGPGANVLTF. Full variable domain (rest looked up from reference TRBV18 and TRBJ2-6): NAGVMQNPRHLVRRRGQEARLRCSPMKGHSHVYWYRQLPEEGLKFMVYLQKENIIDESGMPKERFSAEFPKEGPSILRIQQVVRGDSAAYFCASSPPPRGPGANVLTFGAGSRLTVL.

The V and J genes are TRBV7-8 and TRBJ2-1. The CDR3 extends over 13 amino acids. The germline V gene encodes CDR1 SGHVS and CDR2 FQNEAQ. The CDR3: CASSLVIYNEQFF.

The V gene is TRBV6-6, the J gene TRBJ2-5; absent DNA, TCRdb's TRBD2 call cannot be checked. The CDR3 length is 14 residues. Germline CDR1 is MNHNY and CDR2 is SVGAGI (reference sequence). The CDR3 is CASTYGGPLETQYF.

V usage is TRBV28 and J usage is TRBJ1-6. Per germline, CDR1 MDHEN and CDR2 SYDVKM. The CDR3 spans 16 residues. CDR3 protein: CASISGLSTRNSPLHF.

The chain employs TRBV28 and TRBJ2-2; no DNA is available, so the TRBD1 call from TCRdb remains unchecked. Per germline, CDR1 MDHEN and CDR2 SYDVKM. This CDR3 contains 17 residues. The CDR3 reads CASVWSPGQGTTGELFF.

This sequence joins TRBV6-1 and TRBJ2-3; as DNA is missing, the TRBD1 call by TCRdb cannot be tested. This CDR3 spans 14 amino acids. The germline gives CDR1 MNHNS, CDR2 SASEGT. The CDR3 is CASSPGFSTDTQYF.

V usage is TRBV5-6 and J usage is TRBJ2-7; there is no DNA to check the TCRdb D call of TRBD1. CDR1 is SGHDT and CDR2 is YYEEEE in the germline V gene. The CDR3 totals 14 residues. This CDR3 reads CASSLSGPSYEQYF.

V and J are TRBV14 and TRBJ2-4; the TRBD1 assignment by TCRdb is unverifiable without DNA. Per the germline V gene, CDR1 is SGHDN and CDR2 is FVKESK. This CDR3 has 16 residues. CDR3: CASSRMGQGLGNIQYF.